The sequence of this T cell receptor (beta chain) was determined in a study of graft-versus-host responses after intestinal transplantation. Study context: Once they had received anti-thymocyte globulin induction, all recipients took tacrolimus and steroids for approximately three years.

About this clone itself: What it recognizes is unknown.

General observations from the study: The recipient marrow held GvH clones, and some of them showed up first in ileum or blood. When patients had graft-donor T cell macrochimerism, their allografts held high graft-versus-host to host-versus-graft clonal ratios.

Assay used: immunoSEQ multiplex PCR; TCRdb lists only in-frame clones, some missing. The data hold about 70,000 clones, with less than 95% observed a single time. The source was unstimulated CD8+ T cells sorted from spleen or lymph node cells, collected before intestinal transplant. This receptor was taken from a human donor who received an intestinal transplant.

This CDR3 reads CASSKRTVRYEQYF. Written as DNA, the CDR3 is TGTGCCAGCAGCAAAAGGACAGTCAGGTACGAGCAGTACTTC. The genes are TRBV7-2 and TRBJ2-7, with D possibly TRBD1 on 6 matching bases. Trimming stripped 5 bases from V and 4 bases from J, with 15 bases between. The germline V gene has CDR1 SGHTA and CDR2 FQGNSA. This CDR3 contains 14 residues.